This T cell receptor (beta chain) was sequenced during a study of T cells in localized non-small cell lung cancer. Germline CDR1 is SGHTA and CDR2 is FQGTGA. CDR3 length: 14 amino acids. V was cut by 2 bases and J by 0 bases, with 7 bases left in between. The data were produced by immunoSEQ multiplex PCR, yet TCRdb's version contains in-frame clones alone and is incomplete. Among about 52,000 clones listed, around 87% were seen once. This clonotype originated in a female donor with stage II lung adenocarcinoma. This chain joins TRBV7-3 and TRBJ1-1; D unclear. Sequencing was performed on PBMCs, taken before any cancer treatment. For the CDR3, the DNA is TGTGCCAGCAGCTTAGGGCGTCTGAACACTGAAGCTTTCTTT. This translates into CASSLGRLNTEAFF.